One and the same sample provided the 21 T cell receptor beta chains below, sequenced in a study of vaccination and CD4 T cells after COVID-19. The Oncomine TCR Beta short-read assay was applied to DNA of cultured CD4+ T cells. Each CDR3 protein gets one entry after TCRdb re-called the PCR reads with MiXCR. Of some 18,000 distinct CDR3 sequences listed, 45% to 70% are singletons. No antigen is known for these receptors. Indicated treatment: roughly 11-day PBMC culture with coronavirus spike peptide pools or control peptides (ViraFEST assay). Input material: CD4+ T cells from blood, cultured in vitro. The receptors were sampled from a human donor who had recovered from COVID-19.

This clonotype was found a few times. This chain links TRBV7-9 with TRBJ2-3, with D unclear. The germline V gene has CDR1 SEHNR and CDR2 FQNEAQ (reference sequence). The CDR3 covers 11 residues. V lost 6 bases and J 5 bases, leaving 6 bases between the germline ends. CDR3 in amino acids: CASSPKDTQYF. The CDR3 DNA reads as TGTGCCAGCAGTCCCAAAGATACGCAGTATTTT.

The chain carries TRBV27 and TRBJ2-7, with D perhaps matching TRBD1 (6 bases). V dropped 5 bases and J dropped 7 bases, with 21 bases sitting between them. The CDR3 totals 15 residues. Germline loops: CDR1 MNHEY, CDR2 SMNVEV (reference sequence). CDR3 protein: CASSLGWGQSSEQYF. The CDR3 coding sequence is TGTGCCAGCAGTCTTGGGTGGGGACAATCTAGTGAGCAGTACTTC.

This clonotype was observed a single time. The gene calls are TRBV11-3 and TRBJ2-2, with TRBD1 matching over 10 bases. The germline gives CDR1 SGHNT, CDR2 YENEEA. The CDR3 is 15 amino acids. The V and J ends lost 6 bases and 6 bases, in that order; junction bases with no gene match: 7. The CDR3 DNA sequence: TGTGCCAGCAGTCCGAGACAGGGGGCTCCCGGGGAGCTGTTTTTT. This gives the protein CASSPRQGAPGELFF.

The chain has TRBV9 and TRBJ2-1, with a tentative D call TRBD1 (5 bases). Germline lookup yields CDR1 SGDLS and CDR2 YYNGEE. The CDR3 has 15 amino acids. V shed 1 base and J shed 0 bases, with 8 bases lying between them. The CDR3, as DNA: TGTGCCAGCAGCGTACAGGGCAGCTCCTACAATGAGCAGTTCTTC. It is translated as CASSVQGSSYNEQFF.

A few counts support this clonotype. V usage is TRBV12-3 or TRBV12-4 and J usage is TRBJ2-3; D not resolved. Trimming removed 6 bases from V and 4 bases from J, with 11 bases in between. This CDR3 spans 13 amino acids. DNA for the CDR3: TGTGCCAGCAGCATATCTGAGGCAGATACGCAGTATTTT. Protein sequence: CASSISEADTQYF.

The chain joins TRBV6-1 to TRBJ1-5; D gene uncertain. CDR3 length equals 16 residues. Deletions cut 3 bases from V and 2 bases from J, with 14 bases between. Germline V gene lookup returns CDR1 MNHNS and CDR2 SASEGT. CDR3 in amino acids: CASSDRGKTGNQPQHF. The CDR3 nucleotides are TGTGCCAGCAGTGATCGTGGGAAGACGGGCAATCAGCCCCAGCATTTT.

The V and J genes are TRBV20-1 and TRBJ2-2; a possible D gene is TRBD1 (5 bases). This CDR3 is 15 amino acids long. Germline V gene sequence: CDR1 DFQATT, CDR2 SNEGSKA (reference sequence). Trimming stripped 5 bases from V and 3 bases from J, with 16 bases between. CDR3 loop: CSAPRIIGDTGELFF. CDR3 nucleotide sequence: TGCAGTGCTCCACGAATCATAGGGGACACCGGGGAGCTGTTTTTT.

In its sample, this clonotype was seen a few times. The chain couples TRBV20-1 to TRBJ1-6; D ambiguous. The V gene lost 3 bases and the J gene lost 10 bases, with 13 bases spanning the gap. Germline V lookup: CDR1 DFQATT, CDR2 SNEGSKA (reference sequence). This CDR3 is 13 amino acids long. CDR3 in amino acids: CSARVGIGSPLHF. In DNA, the CDR3 is TGCAGTGCTAGGGTGGGGATCGGGTCACCCCTCCACTTT.

This sequence joins TRBV11-1 and TRBJ1-2, with TRBD1 matching 9 bases. The germline gives CDR1 SGHAT, CDR2 FQDESV (reference sequence). J was trimmed by 8 bases and V by 3 bases; bases with no gene match: 7. The CDR3 consists of 14 residues. As DNA, the CDR3 is TGTGCCAGCAGCTTCAGGACAGGGGATACGGGCTACACCTTC. Translation gives CASSFRTGDTGYTF.

A remark on this clonotype: One end of the junction fails to match germline, which may point to a read error. This chain uses TRBV6-1 with TRBJ2-7, with 11 bases that match TRBD2. The V gene's germline CDR1 is MNHNS and CDR2 SASEGT. There are 16 residues in the CDR3. CDR3 protein: CASSESASGGPMEQYF. CDR3 coding DNA: TGCGCCAGCAGTGAGTCGGCTAGCGGGGGGCCAATGGAGCAGTACTTC.

The chain has TRBV19 and TRBJ1-5, with D perhaps TRBD1 (5 bases). Germline V gives CDR1 LNHDA, CDR2 SQIVND (reference sequence). Trimming stripped 11 bases from V and 4 bases from J, with 15 bases between. The CDR3 has 13 residues. The CDR3 sequence is CAGEGLGNQPQHF. CDR3 DNA: TGTGCCGGTGAGGGGCTGGGGAATCAGCCCCAGCATTTT.

This clonotype was observed a few times. The V call is TRBV29-1, the J call TRBJ1-5, with 9 nucleotides matching TRBD1. V gave up 4 bases and J gave up 3 bases; unmatched junction bases: 4. The length of the CDR3 is 14 residues. Per the germline V gene, CDR1 is SQVTM and CDR2 is ANQGSEA. CDR3 sequence: CSVGGDRVNQPQHF. The CDR3 DNA sequence: TGCAGCGTTGGAGGGGACAGGGTCAATCAGCCCCAGCATTTT.

The chain links TRBV7-2 to TRBJ2-3; no definite D call. The CDR3 sequence is 12 residues long. In germline, CDR1 is SGHTA, CDR2 FQGNSA. Deletions cut 1 base from V and 6 bases from J, with 5 bases between. DNA for the CDR3: TGTGCCAGCAGCTTAGTCTCCGATACGCAGTATTTT. It specifies CASSLVSDTQYF.

The chain has TRBV7-2 and TRBJ2-3; no clear D. Trimming left V 2 bases short and J 2 bases short, with 14 bases between. Germline loops: CDR1 SGHTA, CDR2 FQGNSA. The CDR3 consists of 16 residues. The CDR3 nucleotides are TGTGCCAGCAGCTTAATCGGCGGCCCTGACACAGATACGCAGTATTTT. Residues: CASSLIGGPDTDTQYF.

This chain uses TRBV12-3 or TRBV12-4 with TRBJ2-7; D is undetermined. The CDR3 has 13 amino acids. Trimming took 5 bases from V and 1 from J, leaving 9 bases between them. CDR3 nucleotides: TGTGCCAGCAGTACTCACAATTCCTACGAGCAGTACTTC. Translation gives CASSTHNSYEQYF.

The V and J genes are TRBV18 and TRBJ2-7; TRBD1 aligns across 7 bases. The CDR3 is 15 residues long. Germline CDR1 and CDR2: KGHSH and LQKENI. J gave up 1 base and V 3 bases, and 6 bases lay outside the gene matches. CDR3 sequence: CASSPRDRASYEQYF. CDR3 nucleotide sequence: TGTGCCAGCTCACCCCGGGACAGAGCTTCCTACGAGCAGTACTTC.

This clonotype has just a few counts. This rearrangement joins TRBV12-3 or TRBV12-4 to TRBJ1-5; possible D gene TRBD1, 6 bases. This CDR3 has 17 residues. Deletions cut 7 bases from V and 7 bases from J, with 26 bases between. In nucleotides, the CDR3 is TGTGCCAGCACCATCATCTCAACACAGGGAAGAGTGCAGCCCCAGCATTTT. Translation: CASTIISTQGRVQPQHF.

The V and J genes are TRBV4-3 and TRBJ1-2; maybe TRBD1 (6 bases). Trimming shortened V by 1 base and J by 7 bases, and 19 bases separated the two germline ends. Looked up from germline, CDR1 is LGHNA and CDR2 is YSLEER. This CDR3 has 16 residues. The DNA of the CDR3 is TGCGCCAGCAGCCAAGGCCTCAGGGGAAATCGGGCTGGCTACACCTTC. It codes for CASSQGLRGNRAGYTF.

The rearrangement joins TRBV28 to TRBJ2-2; D is unresolved. This CDR3 contains 11 residues. Trimming left V 5 bases short and J 5 bases short, with 3 bases between. Per the germline V gene, CDR1 is MDHEN and CDR2 is SYDVKM. DNA for the CDR3: TGTGCCAGCAGTCCGACCGGGGAGCTGTTTTTT. The encoded protein is CASSPTGELFF. The whole variable domain, remainder taken from reference TRBV28 and TRBJ2-2, is DVKVTQSSRYLVKRTGEKVFLECVQDMDHENMFWYRQDPGLGLRLIYFSYDVKMKEKGDIPEGYSVSREKKERFSLILESASTNQTSMYLCASSPTGELFFGEGSRLTVL.

The chain couples TRBV18 to TRBJ1-5; the D gene is possibly TRBD1 (5 bases). The V and J ends lost 5 bases and 5 bases respectively, with 22 bases between them. Germline V gene data show CDR1 as KGHSH and CDR2 as LQKENI. This CDR3 has 17 amino acids. The CDR3 loop reads CASSSRGGAGIDQPQHF. In nucleotides, the CDR3 is TGTGCCAGCTCATCTAGGGGAGGGGCGGGCATCGATCAGCCCCAGCATTTT. Full variable domain (outside the CDR3, taken from reference TRBV18 and TRBJ1-5): NAGVMQNPRHLVRRRGQEARLRCSPMKGHSHVYWYRQLPEEGLKFMVYLQKENIIDESGMPKERFSAEFPKEGPSILRIQQVVRGDSAAYFCASSSRGGAGIDQPQHFGDGTRLSIL.

This clonotype has just a few counts. The chain links TRBV19 to TRBJ1-1, with D maybe TRBD1 (6 bases). Germline CDR1 and CDR2: LNHDA and SQIVND (reference sequence). V lost 5 bases and J lost 1, with 11 bases in between. The CDR3 has 14 residues. The CDR3 DNA reads TGTGCCAGTAGTTCGGGGACACCGAACACTGAAGCTTTCTTT. Protein product: CASSSGTPNTEAFF.